The 27 T cell receptor beta chains presented below share a single source sample, sequenced in a study of T cell clonality in common variable immunodeficiency. Points from the study as a whole: In common variable immunodeficiency, TCR beta chains reportedly carried fewer deletions and N-nucleotide insertions.

Antigens for these TCRs are unknown. Generated by immunoSEQ multiplex PCR, the TCRdb table keeps only in-frame clones and is missing some. Listed here are about 20,000 clones without any singletons, the top ten holding 2% to 3%. Specimen: peripheral blood mononuclear cells. The receptors come from a human donor with common variable immunodeficiency.

This clone was observed a few times. The read finishes 3 residues shy of the CDR3 end, and the germline J gene is used to complete it. The rearrangement uses TRBV2 and TRBJ2-1; TRBD2 aligns across 7 bases. The V segment lost 6 bases and the J segment 0 bases; nucleotides outside the gene matches: 5. Germline V lookup: CDR1 SNHLY, CDR2 FYNNEI. This CDR3 comprises 15 residues. CDR3 sequence: CASRFSGRSYNEQFF. The CDR3 DNA, read in part, is TGTGCCAGCAGATTTAGCGGGCGCTCCTACAATGAG. The variable domain in full, completed from reference TRBV2 and TRBJ2-1, reads EPEVTQTPSHQVTQMGQEVILRCVPISNHLYFYWYRQILGQKVEFLVSFYNNEISEKSEIFDDQFSVERPDGSNFTLKIRSTKLEDSAMYFCASRFSGRSYNEQFFGPGTRLTVL.

This clone has only a few counts. The read gets to within 3 residues of the CDR3 end, and the germline J gene fills in the rest. Other DNA sequences within the sample encode an identical CDR3. This chain joins TRBV7-9 and TRBJ2-7; TRBD1 matches at 9 bases. CDR1 and CDR2 (germline): SEHNR, FQNEAQ (reference sequence). J lost 2 bases, V lost 2 bases, and 1 base had no gene match. CDR3 length: 14 residues. CDR3 DNA (partial): TGTGCCAGCAGCTTACGACAGGGGGCCTACGAG. It translates to CASSLRQGAYE. The full CDR3 reads CASSLRQGAYEQYF.

About this clone itself: The read ends 3 residues shy of where the CDR3 ends; the end is completed using the germline J gene. The J gene is TRBJ1-2, the V gene TRBV18; D not resolved. Deletions cut 2 bases from V and 0 bases from J, with 10 bases between. Germline CDR1 reads KGHSH; CDR2 reads LQKENI. The CDR3 totals 15 residues. This CDR3 is CASSPNLVANYGYTF. The DNA read from the CDR3 is TGTGCCAGCTCACCAAACTTGGTAGCTAACTATGGC.

This clone was counted only a few times. The CDR3 end is not reached by the read, which stops 3 residues before it; the germline J gene fills it in. This rearrangement joins TRBV2 to TRBJ2-5, with 8 bases matching TRBD2. V trimming: 6 bases; J trimming: 4 bases; junction bases outside the gene matches: 4. The CDR3 is 13 residues long. In germline, CDR1 is SNHLY, CDR2 FYNNEI. CDR3 bases read: TGTGCCAGCAGGAACAGCGGGAGAGAGACC. Its protein is CASRNSGRET. The entire CDR3 protein is CASRNSGRETQYF.

Details on this clone: The read terminates 3 residues ahead of where the CDR3 ends, so the germline J gene completes it. The V call is TRBV7-9, the J call TRBJ1-1; 7 nucleotides agree with TRBD1. The CDR3 sequence is 15 residues long. After removal of 2 bases from V and 2 bases from J, the junction contained 5 bases not matched to a gene. CDR1 and CDR2 (germline): SEHNR, FQNEAQ (reference sequence). The CDR3 loop is CASSLRDRSNTEAFF. CDR3 bases read: TGTGCCAGCAGCTTAAGGGACAGATCAAACACTGAA.

This clone has just a few counts. The read stops 3 residues short of the end of the CDR3; the missing end is completed from the germline J gene. This sequence joins TRBV7-8 and TRBJ2-1, with 11 bases identical to TRBD2. The CDR3 sequence is 18 residues long. V trimming: 2 bases; J trimming: 7 bases; junction bases outside the gene matches: 13. The germline gives CDR1 SGHVS, CDR2 FQNEAQ. Incomplete CDR3 DNA: TGTGCCAGCAGCTTACCGGGACTAGCGGAAACGAAAGGGAATGAG. This codes for CASSLPGLAETKGNE. The complete CDR3 reads CASSLPGLAETKGNEQFF.

This clone was detected only a few times. The read comes to an end 3 residues before the CDR3 does, leaving the germline J gene to fill in the end. The chain employs TRBV19 and TRBJ2-5, with TRBD1 matching over 7 bases. The germline V gene has CDR1 LNHDA and CDR2 SQIVND (reference sequence). V lost 6 bases and J lost 7; bases outside the gene matches: 8. The CDR3 runs 13 residues. CDR3 DNA, as far as it was read: TGTGCCAGTAGCCGACAGGGTATGGGGACC. Protein product: CASSRQGMGT. The full CDR3 protein is CASSRQGMGTQYF.

This clone turned up a few times. Incomplete CDR3 DNA: TGTGCCAGCAGCTTCCGGGACAGCCATACAGATACG. It encodes CASSFRDSHTDT. From start to end, the CDR3 is CASSFRDSHTDTQYF. This rearrangement joins TRBV7-6 to TRBJ2-3; 7 positions agree with TRBD1. Read sequence stops 3 residues before the CDR3 end, and the germline J gene provides the missing end. Germline trimming cut 3 bases from V and 3 bases from J; bases unmatched to any gene: 6. The CDR3 spans 15 residues. The germline V gene encodes CDR1 SGHVS and CDR2 FNYEAQ.

There are a few counts of this clone. The CDR3 end lies 3 residues beyond the end of the read and is filled in from the germline J gene. The V call is TRBV30, the J call TRBJ2-2, with D maybe TRBD1 (5 bases). The V end lost 2 bases, the J end lost 0 bases, and 13 bases lay between the germline ends. Germline CDR1 and CDR2: GTSNPN and SVGIG (reference sequence). The CDR3 spans 16 residues. The DNA read from the CDR3 is TGTGCCTGGAGTAAACGTGGGGCCGCGAACACCGGGGAG. It translates to CAWSKRGAANTGE. The full CDR3 protein reads CAWSKRGAANTGELFF.

This clone was found a few times. The read terminates 3 residues ahead of where the CDR3 ends, so the germline J gene completes it. This rearrangement joins TRBV18 to TRBJ2-7, with TRBD1 matching 8 bases. Germline loops: CDR1 KGHSH, CDR2 LQKENI. Trimming took 2 bases from V and 4 from J; bases not matched to a gene: 4. This CDR3 is 14 amino acids long. CDR3 sequence: CASSPEQGAYEQYF. The CDR3 bases that were read are TGTGCCAGCTCACCAGAGCAGGGGGCTTACGAG.

As concerns this clone: The observed sequence ends 3 residues before the CDR3 terminus, with the missing tail filled in from the germline J gene. The J gene is TRBJ2-1, the V gene TRBV18, with 11 bases fitting TRBD1. The J segment lost 4 bases and the V segment lost 6 bases, leaving 5 bases of the junction unmatched. This CDR3 comprises 15 residues. CDR1 is KGHSH and CDR2 is LQKENI in the germline V gene. The CDR3 loop is CASSLGQGAYNEQFF. The DNA read from the CDR3 is TGTGCCAGCTCCCTCGGACAGGGGGCATACAATGAG.

The covered CDR3 bases are TGTGCCAGCAGTTACGGGGACAGTCGAGAGACC. Protein product: CASSYGDSRET. The entire CDR3 sequence reads CASSYGDSRETQYF. The chain uses TRBV6-2 or TRBV6-3 and TRBJ2-5; 7 bases are a match to TRBD1. Coverage ceases 3 residues before the CDR3 finishes, and the germline J gene fills in the end. The CDR3 contains 14 residues. The germline CDR1 and CDR2 sequences are MNHEY and SVGEGT. With V trimmed by 2 bases and J by 4 bases, 4 bases remained unmatched.

This clone was seen repeatedly, ten times or more. The read is 3 residues too short to cover the CDR3 end, so that end is filled in from the germline J gene. The chain uses TRBV20-1 and TRBJ2-2, with 14 bases identical to TRBD2. Germline lookup yields CDR1 DFQATT and CDR2 SNEGSKA (reference sequence). The CDR3 contains 18 residues. V was pared by 3 bases and J by 5 bases, with 11 bases of the junction left unmatched. The CDR3 is CSASPLTSGGVRTGELFF. CDR3 DNA (partial): TGCAGTGCTAGTCCCCTGACTAGCGGGGGGGTGCGTACCGGGGAG.

A note on this clone: The sequenced fragment ends 3 residues before the CDR3 boundary, so the rest is inferred from the germline J gene. The chain couples TRBV7-3 to TRBJ2-1, with 9 positions matching TRBD2. This CDR3 contains 16 residues. The J segment lost 7 bases and the V segment lost 2 bases, leaving 9 bases of the junction unmatched. Germline lookup yields CDR1 SGHTA and CDR2 FQGTGA. The covered CDR3 bases are TGTGCCAGCAGCTTACCCATAGCGGGAGCGGGGAATGAG. Translation gives CASSLPIAGAGNE. The entire CDR3 protein reads CASSLPIAGAGNEQFF.

This clone turned up a few times. The read ends 3 residues early relative to the CDR3; the germline J gene fills the gap. The chain combines TRBV19 with TRBJ2-3; 8 bases are a match to TRBD2. The CDR3 has 19 amino acids. The trim removed 0 bases at V and 0 bases at J, leaving 11 bases unmatched. From germline, CDR1 is LNHDA and CDR2 SQIVND (reference sequence). The sequenced CDR3 bases are TGTGCCAGTAGTATAGATCGGACGGGGGGGCGATATAGCACAGATACG. Translated, it gives CASSIDRTGGRYSTDT. The CDR3 as a whole reads CASSIDRTGGRYSTDTQYF.

Points on this clone: The read ends 3 residues before the CDR3 terminus; that terminus is restored from the germline J gene. The gene calls are TRBV2 and TRBJ2-7; D ambiguous. From germline, CDR1 is SNHLY and CDR2 FYNNEI. This CDR3 contains 18 residues. With 6 bases removed from V and 2 bases from J, the gap between germline ends came to 26 bases. CDR3 DNA (partial): TGTGCCAGCAGCGCTGAGGAGCCATTTAGGGTCCCAGCCTACGAG. Protein sequence: CASSAEEPFRVPAYE. The complete CDR3 sequence is CASSAEEPFRVPAYEQYF. The whole variable domain, filled in from reference TRBV2 and TRBJ2-7, reads EPEVTQTPSHQVTQMGQEVILRCVPISNHLYFYWYRQILGQKVEFLVSFYNNEISEKSEIFDDQFSVERPDGSNFTLKIRSTKLEDSAMYFCASSAEEPFRVPAYEQYFGPGTRLTVT.

Only a few counts were recorded for this clone. Read data end 3 residues before the CDR3 end; the end is taken from the germline J gene. The chain couples TRBV30 to TRBJ2-1, with 8 bases lining up with TRBD2. In germline, CDR1 is GTSNPN, CDR2 SVGIG (reference sequence). The CDR3 is 17 residues long. With 3 bases clipped from V and 0 bases from J, the junction kept 10 bases outside the gene matches. Incomplete CDR3 DNA: TGTGCCTGGAGGTATAGCGGGGCATTGAGCTCCTACAATGAG. This codes for CAWRYSGALSSYNE. The complete CDR3 reads CAWRYSGALSSYNEQFF. Full variable domain (missing parts from reference TRBV30 and TRBJ2-1): SQTIHQWPATLVQPVGSPLSLECTVEGTSNPNLYWYRQAAGRGLQLLFYSVGIGQISSEVPQNLSASRPQDRQFILSSKKLLLSDSGFYLCAWRYSGALSSYNEQFFGPGTRLTVL.

This clone was counted ten times or more. Read coverage stops 3 residues before the CDR3 terminus; the germline J gene supplies the remainder. The chain links TRBV7-3 to TRBJ2-5; D is unresolved. The CDR3 consists of 19 residues. Germline assignment: CDR1 SGHTA and CDR2 FQGTGA. Trimming took 0 bases from V and 0 from J, leaving 20 bases between them. Partial CDR3 DNA: TGTGCCAGCAGCTTAACTTCGTATTCTGACACGAGAAACCAAGAGACC. This encodes CASSLTSYSDTRNQET. The whole CDR3 sequence is CASSLTSYSDTRNQETQYF.

In this sample, this clone turned up a few times. The sequenced CDR3 bases are TGTGCCAGCAGCTACGGGACTAGCGTGTACGAG. This sequence encodes CASSYGTSVYE. The full CDR3 sequence reads CASSYGTSVYEQYF. The rearrangement uses TRBV7-2 and TRBJ2-7, with 10 bases fitting TRBD2. The sequence runs out 3 residues before the end of the CDR3; the remainder is reconstructed from the germline J gene. The germline CDR1 and CDR2 sequences are SGHTA and FQGNSA. The CDR3 totals 14 residues. The trim removed 4 bases at V and 4 bases at J, leaving 4 bases unmatched.

Regarding this clone: The read ends 3 residues before the CDR3 terminus; that terminus is restored from the germline J gene. V usage is TRBV7-9 and J usage is TRBJ2-2, with a possible D match to TRBD1 (6 bases). Per the germline V gene, CDR1 is SEHNR and CDR2 is FQNEAQ (reference sequence). The CDR3 totals 13 residues. Trimming removed 5 bases at V and 6 bases at J, with 10 bases between. Partial CDR3 DNA: TGTGCCAGCAGCCTACAGGGTTCCGGGGAG. This sequence encodes CASSLQGSGE. The full CDR3 sequence reads CASSLQGSGELFF. The entire variable domain, with the rest obtained from reference TRBV7-9 and TRBJ2-2, is as follows: DTGVSQNPRHKITKRGQNVTFRCDPISEHNRLYWYRQTLGQGPEFLTYFQNEAQLEKSRLLSDRFSAERPKGSFSTLEIQRTEQGDSAMYLCASSLQGSGELFFGEGSRLTVL.

This clone was detected ten times or more. The CDR3 end is not reached by the read, which stops 3 residues before it; the germline J gene fills it in. This chain uses TRBV5-4 with TRBJ2-1; 9 bases align to TRBD1. Germline V gene data show CDR1 as SGHNT and CDR2 as YYREEE (reference sequence). The CDR3 is 15 amino acids. V trimming: 4 bases; J trimming: 8 bases; junction bases outside the gene matches: 10. The CDR3: CASSRAGTGFDEQFF. The covered CDR3 bases are TGTGCCAGCAGCCGCGCTGGGACAGGGTTCGATGAG.

This clone has a handful of counts. Read coverage stops 3 residues before the CDR3 terminus; the germline J gene supplies the remainder. The rearrangement uses TRBV19 and TRBJ1-6; D is unclear. Germline V gives CDR1 LNHDA, CDR2 SQIVND (reference sequence). The germline V and J ends were trimmed by 0 bases and 10 bases, with 19 bases remaining between them. This CDR3 region has 17 residues. CDR3 in amino acids: CASSIDQNLASKSPLHF. CDR3 DNA, as far as it was read: TGTGCCAGTAGTATAGATCAGAATCTAGCCAGCAAGTCACCC.

CDR3 protein: CASRLINNEQFF. CDR3 DNA (partial): TGTGCCAGCAGACTCATAAACAATGAG. This chain uses TRBV7-2 with TRBJ2-1; no clear D gene. The missing CDR3 end, 3 residues past where the read stops, is filled in from the germline J gene. In germline, CDR1 is SGHTA, CDR2 FQGNSA. With 6 bases removed from V and 5 bases from J, the gap between germline ends came to 8 bases. This CDR3 contains 12 residues.

For this clone: The CDR3 extends 3 residues past the end of the read, so its final part is completed from the germline J gene. The chain combines TRBV7-9 with TRBJ1-5, with TRBD1 as a possible D gene (6 bases). The germline V and J ends were trimmed by 7 bases and 7 bases, with 17 bases remaining between them. This CDR3 has 14 amino acids. Germline assignment: CDR1 SEHNR and CDR2 FQNEAQ (reference sequence). The CDR3 sequence is CASNSGTLGQPQHF. Partial CDR3 DNA: TGTGCCAGCAATTCCGGGACATTAGGCCAGCCC. Based on the CDR3 plus reference TRBV7-9 and TRBJ1-5, the full variable domain is DTGVSQNPRHKITKRGQNVTFRCDPISEHNRLYWYRQTLGQGPEFLTYFQNEAQLEKSRLLSDRFSAERPKGSFSTLEIQRTEQGDSAMYLCASNSGTLGQPQHFGDGTRLSIL.

Of note for this clone: The observed sequence ends 3 residues before the CDR3 terminus, with the missing tail filled in from the germline J gene. The rearrangement links TRBV7-9 to TRBJ2-3; D may be TRBD2 (6 bases). Trimming cost V 5 bases and J 2 bases, with 11 bases left between them. The length of the CDR3 is 14 residues. CDR1 and CDR2 (germline): SEHNR, FQNEAQ (reference sequence). CDR3 loop: CASSPEGITDTQYF. The sequenced CDR3 bases are TGTGCCAGCAGCCCGGAGGGGATCACAGATACG. The entire variable domain, with the rest obtained from reference TRBV7-9 and TRBJ2-3, is as follows: DTGVSQNPRHKITKRGQNVTFRCDPISEHNRLYWYRQTLGQGPEFLTYFQNEAQLEKSRLLSDRFSAERPKGSFSTLEIQRTEQGDSAMYLCASSPEGITDTQYFGPGTRLTVL.

Details on this clone: The CDR3 is cut off 3 residues early in the read; its end comes from the germline J gene. The genes are TRBV30 and TRBJ2-1; 10 bases are shared with TRBD2. Germline V gives CDR1 GTSNPN, CDR2 SVGIG (reference sequence). This CDR3 region has 14 residues. V dropped 4 bases and J dropped 5; count of bases not matched to a gene: 5. CDR3 sequence reads: CAWTGLAHHNEQFF. The CDR3 DNA, read in part, is TGTGCCTGGACGGGACTAGCGCATCACAATGAG.

The sample holds a few counts of this clone. The CDR3 goes on 3 residues after the read ends, and that part is filled in from the germline J gene. This sequence joins TRBV18 and TRBJ2-1; D is unresolved. This CDR3 is built from 15 residues. The ends were cut back, 5 bases at V and 5 bases at J, with 16 bases in the middle. Germline CDR1 reads KGHSH; CDR2 reads LQKENI. CDR3 DNA (partial): TGTGCCAGCTCATCGGTGAGGCGGATTAACAATGAG. It yields the protein CASSSVRRINNE. The full CDR3 protein is CASSSVRRINNEQFF.